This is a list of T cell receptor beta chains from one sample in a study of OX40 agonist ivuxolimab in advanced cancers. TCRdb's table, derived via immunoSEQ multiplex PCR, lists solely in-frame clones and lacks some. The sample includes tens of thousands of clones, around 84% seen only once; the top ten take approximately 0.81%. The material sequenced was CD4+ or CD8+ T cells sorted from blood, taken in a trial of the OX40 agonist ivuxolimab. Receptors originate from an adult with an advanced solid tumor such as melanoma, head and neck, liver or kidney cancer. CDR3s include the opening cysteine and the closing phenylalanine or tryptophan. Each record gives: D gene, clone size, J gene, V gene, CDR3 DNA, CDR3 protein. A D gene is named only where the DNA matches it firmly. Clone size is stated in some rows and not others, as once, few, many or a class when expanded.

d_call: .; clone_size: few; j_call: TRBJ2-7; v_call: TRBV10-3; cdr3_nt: TGTGCCATCAGAGACTTCTACGAGCAGTACTTC; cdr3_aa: CAIRDFYEQYF
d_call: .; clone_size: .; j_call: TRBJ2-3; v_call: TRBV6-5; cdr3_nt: TGTGCCAGCAGGCTTCGGCAGGGTGGGGATACGCAGTATTTT; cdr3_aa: CASRLRQGGDTQYF
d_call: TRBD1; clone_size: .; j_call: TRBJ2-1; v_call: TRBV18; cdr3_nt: TGTGCCAGCTCACCACGGACTGCTTCAGGGACAGGGGGGAATGAGCAGTTCTTC; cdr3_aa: CASSPRTASGTGGNEQFF
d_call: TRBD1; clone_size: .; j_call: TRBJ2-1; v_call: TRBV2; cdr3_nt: TGTGCCAGCAGTCGACAGGGGGTTCCGTACAATGAGCAGTTCTTC; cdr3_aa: CASSRQGVPYNEQFF
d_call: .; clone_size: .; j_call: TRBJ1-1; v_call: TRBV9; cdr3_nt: TGTGCCAGCAGCGTAGTGTTCGCTGAAGCTTTCTTT; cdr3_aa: CASSVVFAEAFF
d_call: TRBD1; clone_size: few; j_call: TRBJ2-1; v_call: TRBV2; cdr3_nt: TGTGCCAGCTCCAAGGCGGGACAGGGGTACAATGAGCAGTTCTTC; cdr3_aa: CASSKAGQGYNEQFF
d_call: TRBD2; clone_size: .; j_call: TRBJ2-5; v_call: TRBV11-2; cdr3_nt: TGTGCCAGCAGCTTAATGAAGACTAGCGGGGGAAAGGAGACCCAGTACTTC; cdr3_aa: CASSLMKTSGGKETQYF
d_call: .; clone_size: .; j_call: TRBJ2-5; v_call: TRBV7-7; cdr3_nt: TGTGCTAGCAGCTTATACCCAGGGGTAGAGACCCAGTACTTC; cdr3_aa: CASSLYPGVETQYF
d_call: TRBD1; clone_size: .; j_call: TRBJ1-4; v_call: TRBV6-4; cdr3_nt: TGTGCCAGCAGTGACCCATTTAACAGGGGGACTAATGAAAAACTGTTTTTT; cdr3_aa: CASSDPFNRGTNEKLFF
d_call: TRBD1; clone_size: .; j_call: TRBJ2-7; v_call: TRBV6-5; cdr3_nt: TGTGCCAGCAGCCCGGGACAGGCCCTCGAGCAGTACTTC; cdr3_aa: CASSPGQALEQYF
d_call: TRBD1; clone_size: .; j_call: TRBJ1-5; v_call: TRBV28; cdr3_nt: TGTGCCAGCAGTTTAACCCTCGGGACAGGGATCAATCAGCCCCAGCATTTT; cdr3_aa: CASSLTLGTGINQPQHF
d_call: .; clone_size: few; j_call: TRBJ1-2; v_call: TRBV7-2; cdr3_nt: TGTGCCAGCAGCCCGGACGGTAACTATGGCTACACCTTC; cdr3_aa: CASSPDGNYGYTF
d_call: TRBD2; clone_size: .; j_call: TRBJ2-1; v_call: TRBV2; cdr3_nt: TGTGCCAGTTCTCGGGAGGTCGAGCAGTTCTTC; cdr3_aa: CASSREVEQFF
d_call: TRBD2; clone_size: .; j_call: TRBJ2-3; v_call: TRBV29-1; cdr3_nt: TGCAGCGTTGAAAGGGGACTAGCGGGGGGCTCAGATACGCAGTATTTT; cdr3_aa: CSVERGLAGGSDTQYF